The present T cell receptor (beta chain) was sequenced within a study of T-cell reconstitution after alpha-beta-depleted transplantation in children. The V gene's germline CDR1 is SGHTA and CDR2 FQGNSA. The trim removed 0 bases at V and 4 bases at J, leaving 7 bases unmatched. This CDR3 is 16 amino acids long. Preparation of the TCRbeta library was carried out with unique molecular identifiers. From the PCR reads, TCRdb called clonotypes with MiXCR, one entry per CDR3 protein. The data hold around 92,000 distinct CDR3 sequences, with less than 15% observed a single time. The receptor was derived from a human donor who donated a stem cell graft to a child with inherited bone marrow failure. This material consisted of PBMCs from the stem cell graft donor, taken from the stem cell graft. This chain uses TRBV7-2 with TRBJ2-5; the match to TRBD2 covers 8 bases. The CDR3 sequence is CASSLARLAGGETQYF. CDR3 DNA: TGTGCCAGCAGCTTAGCAAGACTCGCGGGAGGAGAGACCCAGTACTTC.